A single sample gave rise to the 9 T cell receptor beta chains below, sequenced in a study of shared clonotypes between healthy human individuals. Assay used: immunoSEQ multiplex PCR; TCRdb lists only in-frame clones, some missing. The sample lists about 380,000 clones; 90% to 98% were seen once. Sequences were obtained from memory CD8+ T cells sorted from blood. This sample's subset: CD45RO+ cells pooled with CCR7-negative TemRA cells. These receptors originate from a man between 25 and 39 years old in good health.

This sequence joins TRBV2 and TRBJ2-7; the match to TRBD2 covers 11 bases. Germline CDR1 is SNHLY and CDR2 is FYNNEI. Losses at the gene ends were 6 bases for V and 6 bases for J; bases not matched to a gene: 7. There are 14 residues in the CDR3. CDR3 in amino acids: CASRGTSGSPEQYF. The CDR3 DNA reads as TGTGCCAGCAGAGGAACTAGCGGGAGTCCCGAGCAGTACTTC. The complete variable domain, with remaining parts taken from reference TRBV2 and TRBJ2-7, reads EPEVTQTPSHQVTQMGQEVILRCVPISNHLYFYWYRQILGQKVEFLVSFYNNEISEKSEIFDDQFSVERPDGSNFTLKIRSTKLEDSAMYFCASRGTSGSPEQYFGPGTRLTVT.

The genes are TRBV28 and TRBJ2-7; D is unresolved. Trimming left V 6 bases short and J 3 bases short, with 18 bases between. CDR3 size: 15 residues. Looked up from germline, CDR1 is MDHEN and CDR2 is SYDVKM. The chain's CDR3 is CASSPLDAGDYEQYF. CDR3 in DNA: TGTGCCAGCAGCCCCTTGGATGCTGGGGACTACGAGCAGTACTTC.

In this sample, this clone turned up once. This chain connects TRBV7-3 to TRBJ2-3; 7 bases match TRBD1. V dropped 4 bases and J dropped 2; count of bases not matched to a gene: 3. Per the germline V gene, CDR1 is SGHTA and CDR2 is FQGTGA. The CDR3 consists of 14 residues. The CDR3 coding sequence is TGTGCCAGCAGCTCGGGACAGCTCACAGATACGCAGTATTTT. This translates into CASSSGQLTDTQYF.

The chain joins TRBV7-2 to TRBJ2-1; D might be TRBD2 (6 bases). V lost 5 bases, J lost 7 bases, and 21 bases lay in between. This CDR3 contains 16 residues. Germline CDR1 is SGHTA and CDR2 is FQGNSA. In DNA form, the CDR3 reads TGTGCCAGCAGCCCACAGCGGCGGGATCAACGGAATGAGCAGTTCTTC. Its translation: CASSPQRRDQRNEQFF.

V gene TRBV5-1 combines with J gene TRBJ2-2; tentatively, D is TRBD2 (6 bases). Per the germline V gene, CDR1 is SGHRS and CDR2 is YFSETQ. V lost 1 base, J lost 2 bases, and 24 bases lay in between. This CDR3 is built from 20 residues. The CDR3 coding sequence is TGCGCCAGCAGCTTGCCTCCGATGAGGGCCCCGGCGGGAAACACCGGGGAGCTGTTTTTT. This codes for CASSLPPMRAPAGNTGELFF.

The rearrangement uses TRBV4-2 and TRBJ1-5, with D unresolved. Germline CDR1 LGHNA, CDR2 YNFKEQ. The V gene lost 2 bases and the J gene lost 4 bases, with 12 bases spanning the gap. The length of the CDR3 is 15 residues. This CDR3 reads CASSQTDGGNQPQHF. CDR3 in DNA: TGTGCCAGCAGCCAAACGGACGGCGGGAATCAGCCCCAGCATTTT.

The CDR3 DNA is TGTGCCAGCAGCTTAGTCCTAGGTTCCTACGAGCAGTACTTC. This gives the protein CASSLVLGSYEQYF. The chain combines TRBV11-2 with TRBJ2-7; no clear D. This CDR3 is 14 amino acids long. V was clipped by 1 base and J by 1 base, with 8 bases between them. Germline V gives CDR1 SGHAT, CDR2 FQNNGV.

The gene calls are TRBV28 and TRBJ1-2, with 8 bases aligning to TRBD1. Germline values: CDR1 MDHEN, CDR2 SYDVKM. The CDR3 has 14 amino acids. V shed 6 bases and J 5 bases; nucleotides not matched to a gene: 8. Here the CDR3 reads CASRGDRPIYGYTF. Here the CDR3 DNA reads TGTGCCAGCAGGGGGGACAGGCCCATATATGGCTACACCTTC.

The chain carries TRBV4-2 and TRBJ2-7, with unresolved D. The CDR3 covers 13 residues. Germline-derived CDR1 and CDR2 are LGHNA and YNFKEQ. The V end was cut by 1 base, the J end by 3 bases, with 7 bases between. CDR3 bases: TGTGCCAGCAGCCAAGGAGGAAGCTACGAGCAGTACTTC. It codes for CASSQGGSYEQYF.